This T cell receptor (beta chain) appears in the sequencing data of a study of blood T cells in healthy people across ages. V shed 7 bases and J shed 7 bases, with 20 bases lying between them. The CDR3 sequence is 14 residues long. Germline lookup yields CDR1 MNHEY and CDR2 SMNVEV (reference sequence). Together with a sample-barcoded 5' primer, a J-beta primer mix was included in a second PCR lasting 7 to 11 cycles. From the 5' RACE reads, TCRdb called clonotypes with MiXCR, one entry per CDR3 protein. The sample lists some 860,000 distinct CDR3 sequences, roughly 56% seen once, with roughly 25% in the top ten.

The sequence derives from a man aged 40-50 years in good health. Sample: blood. The gene calls are TRBV27 and TRBJ2-7, with D possibly matching TRBD2 (6 bases). CDR3 nucleotide sequence: TGTGCCAGCAAGGGCCCGGGAGTGAGCAATGAGCAGTACTTC. Translated: CASKGPGVSNEQYF.